This T cell receptor beta chain originates from a study of cytomegalovirus exposure and HLA in healthy donors. This clone was seen a single time. PCR was performed using 60 Vbeta and 13 Jbeta primers. Study processing details: Approximately 11 million of tens of millions of unique TCR beta chains were shared, per a later count. Some clones are missing from TCRdb's copy, which holds only in-frame ones; the method was immunoSEQ multiplex PCR. The V and J calls and clone size come from that table; D and trimming were worked out from the DNA. Of roughly 120,000 clones in the sample, about 76% are singletons; the top ten hold 2.2%. Deletions cut 0 bases from V and 8 bases from J, with 14 bases between. Germline V gene data show CDR1 as SGHNT and CDR2 as YYREEE (reference sequence). This CDR3 is 14 amino acids long.

Sample: PBMCs. This clonotype was obtained from a middle-aged woman in good health and CMV-seronegative. The V gene is TRBV5-4, the J gene TRBJ1-2, with D unresolved. The CDR3 protein is CASSLAAGTPGYTF. For the CDR3, the DNA is TGTGCCAGCAGCTTGGCGGCAGGTACTCCCGGCTACACCTTC.